The TCR beta chain under discussion was sequenced for a study of a mutant IDH1 vaccine in newly diagnosed glioma. Turning to the study itself: Radiotherapy, temozolomide, or both had been given previously, and both were given to most. Study-wide results and limits: Shifts in the top peripheral T cell clonotypes seemed unrelated to pseudoprogression.

J gave up 15 bases and V 0 bases, and 10 bases lay outside the gene matches. The CDR3 length is 14 residues. Germline CDR1 reads MRHNA; CDR2 reads SNTAGT. Profiling relied on immunoSEQ multiplex PCR, and the TCRdb table lists in-frame clones only, not all of them. The repertoire has 90,000 to 100,000 clones, about 90% of them found once; the top ten carry roughly 0.54%. For this clone: Antigen: not known.

This sample's time point: baseline, week 1 (first vaccination visit). Treatment meaning: pre-vaccination baseline after standard-of-care therapy. New WHO grade 3 or 4 astrocytomas that were IDH1-mutant and ATRX-lost occurred in the donors. This TCR derives from a woman between 45 and 60 years old with glioma. The chain links TRBV6-4 to TRBJ2-1, with 8 bases lining up with TRBD2. The material sequenced was PBMCs, taken from a glioma patient treated with radiotherapy, temozolomide or both. CDR3 nucleotides: TGTGCCAGCAGTGACTCGAACCTAGCGGGTACTCGGTTCTTC. This codes for CASSDSNLAGTRFF.